What follows are 7 T cell receptor beta chains derived from one specimen sequenced in a study of T cells after yellow fever vaccination. One entry per CDR3 protein, called by TCRdb with MiXCR from the 5' RACE reads. Among 510,000 or so distinct CDR3 sequences listed, over 15% were seen once. Specimen: PBMCs, collected 15 days after the yellow fever booster vaccination. Receptor source: a man aged 25 to 45 who received the YFV17D yellow fever vaccine.

The chain employs TRBV12-3 or TRBV12-4 and TRBJ2-7; D possibly corresponds to TRBD2 (6 bases). The CDR3 contains 13 residues. The V gene lost 6 bases and the J gene lost 3 bases, with 12 bases spanning the gap. CDR3 nucleotide sequence: TGTGCCAGCAGAGCCGGGCGGGACTACGAGCAGTACTTC. Protein sequence: CASRAGRDYEQYF.

This chain links TRBV11-2 with TRBJ2-5, with TRBD1 as a possible D gene (5 bases). This CDR3 contains 15 residues. Germline V gene lookup returns CDR1 SGHAT and CDR2 FQNNGV. V lost 3 bases and J lost 2, with 13 bases in between. The CDR3 here is CASSFPLRQQETQYF. DNA for the CDR3: TGTGCCAGCAGCTTTCCCCTCCGACAGCAAGAGACCCAGTACTTC.

This clonotype was observed a handful of times. The chain carries TRBV14 and TRBJ2-7, with D uncertain. Per germline, CDR1 SGHDN and CDR2 FVKESK. The CDR3 length is 10 residues. In nucleotides, the CDR3 is TGTACGAGAGTTTCCTACGAGCAGTACTTC. This sequence encodes CTRVSYEQYF.

Ten or more counts support this clonotype. This chain uses TRBV4-3 with TRBJ2-3; 7 bases are shared with TRBD1. CDR3 size: 16 residues. V lost 4 bases and J lost 2; bases outside the gene matches: 9. CDR1 is LGHNA, CDR2 YSLEER, per germline. CDR3 nucleotides: TGCGCCAGCAGCCCCCAGGGGGAACTACCCACAGATACGCAGTATTTT. Translated, it gives CASSPQGELPTDTQYF.

This clonotype was detected only a few times. The chain links TRBV11-2 to TRBJ2-5, with 9 bases aligning to TRBD2. CDR1 is SGHAT and CDR2 is FQNNGV in the germline V gene. The V and J ends lost 0 bases and 0 bases, in that order; junction bases with no gene match: 5. The CDR3 consists of 17 residues. CDR3 amino acids: CASSLDRSGRHQETQYF. CDR3 nucleotide sequence: TGTGCCAGCAGCTTAGATCGGAGCGGGAGGCACCAAGAGACCCAGTACTTC.

The rearrangement joins TRBV5-5 to TRBJ2-5; 9 nucleotides align to TRBD2. Germline V gene data show CDR1 as SGHKS and CDR2 as YYEKEE (reference sequence). There are 15 residues in the CDR3. J was trimmed by 4 bases and V by 4 bases; bases with no gene match: 8. Here the CDR3 DNA reads TGTGCCAGCAGCAAATTAGCGGGAGAGCGAGAGACCCAGTACTTC. This gives the protein CASSKLAGERETQYF.

The rearrangement joins TRBV20-1 to TRBJ2-5, with 7 positions matching TRBD2. CDR3 size: 15 residues. Germline V lookup: CDR1 DFQATT, CDR2 SNEGSKA (reference sequence). V shed 1 base, J shed 2 bases, and the junction held 7 bases outside the gene matches. The CDR3 spells CSARVGGLDQETQYF. The DNA of the CDR3 is TGCAGTGCTAGAGTGGGTGGACTAGATCAAGAGACCCAGTACTTC.